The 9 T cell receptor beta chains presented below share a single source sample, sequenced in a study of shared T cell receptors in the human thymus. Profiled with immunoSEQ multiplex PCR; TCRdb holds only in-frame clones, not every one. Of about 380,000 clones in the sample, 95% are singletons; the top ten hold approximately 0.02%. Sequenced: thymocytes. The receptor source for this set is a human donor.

The CDR3 bases are TGTGCCACCAGCACGAGAGGCCAGGGGAGAACCGGGTTTAACTATGGCTACACCTTC. Protein: CATSTRGQGRTGFNYGYTF. The rearrangement links TRBV15 to TRBJ1-2; maybe TRBD1 (6 bases). Germline V gene lookup returns CDR1 LNHNV and CDR2 YYDKDF (reference sequence). V was cut by 4 bases and J by 1 base, with 25 bases left in between. The CDR3 runs 19 residues.

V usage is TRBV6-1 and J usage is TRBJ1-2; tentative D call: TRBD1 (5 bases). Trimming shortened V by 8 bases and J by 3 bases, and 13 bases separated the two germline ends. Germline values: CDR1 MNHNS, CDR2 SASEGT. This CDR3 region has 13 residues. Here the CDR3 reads CASPDTSYYGYTF. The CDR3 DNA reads TGTGCCAGCCCGGACACCTCCTACTATGGCTACACCTTC.

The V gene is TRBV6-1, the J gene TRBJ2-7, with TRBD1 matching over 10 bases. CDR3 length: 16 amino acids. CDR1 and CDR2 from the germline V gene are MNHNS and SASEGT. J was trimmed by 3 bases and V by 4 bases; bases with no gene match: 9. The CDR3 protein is CASSASLRDRGYEQYF. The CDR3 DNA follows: TGTGCCAGCAGTGCTTCTTTGAGGGACAGGGGCTACGAGCAGTACTTC.

CDR3 bases: TGTGCCAGCAGCTTATTTACCTTGGGTGAGCAGTTCTTC. It yields the protein CASSLFTLGEQFF. The chain has TRBV7-9 and TRBJ2-1; D gene unclear. Deletions cut 2 bases from V and 9 bases from J, with 11 bases between. Germline V gene data show CDR1 as SEHNR and CDR2 as FQNEAQ (reference sequence). The CDR3 is made up of 13 amino acids.

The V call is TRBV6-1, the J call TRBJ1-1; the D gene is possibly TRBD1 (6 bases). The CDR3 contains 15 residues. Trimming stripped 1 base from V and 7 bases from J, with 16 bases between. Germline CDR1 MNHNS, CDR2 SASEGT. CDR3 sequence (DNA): TGTGCCAGCAGTGAAGATCCCGGGGGCGGGGGTGAAGCTTTCTTT. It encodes CASSEDPGGGGEAFF.

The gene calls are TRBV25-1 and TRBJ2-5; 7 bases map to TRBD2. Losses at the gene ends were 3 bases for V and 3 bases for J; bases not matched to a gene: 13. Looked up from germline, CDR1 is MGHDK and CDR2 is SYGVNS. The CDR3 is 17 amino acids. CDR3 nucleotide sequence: TGTGCCAGCAGTGACCGCCGCCCGGCGGGAGAGGAAGAGACCCAGTACTTC. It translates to CASSDRRPAGEEETQYF.

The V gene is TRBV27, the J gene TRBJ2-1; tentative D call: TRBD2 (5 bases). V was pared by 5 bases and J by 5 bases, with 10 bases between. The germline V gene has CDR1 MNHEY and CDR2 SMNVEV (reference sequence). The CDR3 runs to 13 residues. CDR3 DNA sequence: TGTGCCAGCAGTGTACGGGATGACAATGAGCAGTTCTTC. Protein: CASSVRDDNEQFF.

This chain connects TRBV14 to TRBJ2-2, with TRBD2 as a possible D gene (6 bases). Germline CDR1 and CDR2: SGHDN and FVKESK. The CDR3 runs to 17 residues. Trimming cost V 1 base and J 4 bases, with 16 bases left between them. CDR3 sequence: CASSQGEDPAGTGELFF. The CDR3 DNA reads TGTGCCAGCAGCCAAGGGGAGGACCCGGCGGGCACCGGGGAGCTGTTTTTT.

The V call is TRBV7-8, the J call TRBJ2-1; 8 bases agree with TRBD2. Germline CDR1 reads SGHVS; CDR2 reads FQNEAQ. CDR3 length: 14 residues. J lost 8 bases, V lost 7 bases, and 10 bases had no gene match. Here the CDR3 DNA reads TGTGCCAGCATCGGGGTAGCGGGAATGTATGAGCAGTTCTTC. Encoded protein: CASIGVAGMYEQFF.